This T cell receptor beta chain comes out of a study of blood T cells in healthy people across ages. On this clonotype: Its antigen is undetermined.

Regarding the study as a whole: Age advanced and TCR beta diversity per million T cells fell, roughly linearly.

Together with a sample-barcoded 5' primer, a J-beta primer mix was included in a second PCR lasting about 6 to 11 cycles. Each sample provided no less than 3 million CDR3-containing paired-end reads. TCRdb reanalysed the 5' RACE reads using MiXCR and keeps one entry per CDR3 protein. The sample holds about 400,000 distinct CDR3 sequences; roughly half are singletons and the top ten take 51%. This clonotype originated in a man aged 55 to 69 in good health. The material sequenced was blood.

CDR3 protein: CASSYSGLAGGNEQFF. CDR3 in DNA: TGTGCCAGCAGTTACTCGGGGCTAGCGGGAGGCAATGAGCAGTTCTTC. The rearrangement joins TRBV6-2 or TRBV6-3 to TRBJ2-1, with 11 positions matching TRBD2. CDR3 length: 16 residues. Germline V CDR1 and CDR2: MNHEY, SVGEGT. V lost 0 bases and J lost 6; bases outside the gene matches: 4.